Presented here are 18 T cell receptor beta chains from one specimen sequenced in a study of healthy donors' naive CD4 and CD8 T cells. A linear amplification protocol produced the TCR libraries from 500 ng of total RNA. Each CDR3 protein is one row after TCRdb ran MiXCR on the reads. This table has 200,000 or so distinct CDR3 sequences, over 60% appearing once. Sequencing input: naive CD4+ and CD8+ T cells sorted from blood, pooled from several donors. Source of these receptors: a pool of human donors in good health; the sample pools cells from several healthy donors.

The chain recombines TRBV4-1 with TRBJ2-5; D may be TRBD2 (6 bases). With 0 bases removed from V and 5 bases from J, the gap between germline ends came to 22 bases. Germline CDR1 reads MGHRA; CDR2 reads YSYEKL. This CDR3 comprises 18 residues. DNA for the CDR3: TGCGCCAGCAGCCAAGATGAGGCTAGCGAGGGGCCAAGGGAGACCCAGTACTTC. As protein: CASSQDEASEGPRETQYF.

The J gene is TRBJ2-3, the V gene TRBV20-1, with D hard to call. The V end lost 0 bases, the J end lost 0 bases, and 13 bases lay between the germline ends. The CDR3 runs to 16 residues. Per the germline V gene, CDR1 is DFQATT and CDR2 is SNEGSKA (reference sequence). The CDR3 protein is CSARDRSDTSTDTQYF. CDR3 DNA sequence: TGCAGTGCTAGAGATAGAAGCGATACTAGCACAGATACGCAGTATTTT.

This chain joins TRBV29-1 and TRBJ2-1; the D gene is possibly TRBD2 (5 bases). With 5 bases removed from V and 4 bases from J, the gap between germline ends came to 12 bases. Germline V gene data show CDR1 as SQVTM and CDR2 as ANQGSEA. This CDR3 has 13 residues. The CDR3 is CSVYGGHYNEQFF. Written as DNA, the CDR3 is TGCAGCGTTTATGGCGGGCATTACAATGAGCAGTTCTTC.

The sample holds a few counts of this clonotype. The V and J genes are TRBV5-6 and TRBJ2-3, with unresolved D. The CDR3 loop spans 14 amino acids. Trimming removed 1 base at V and 1 base at J, with 7 bases between. The V gene's germline CDR1 is SGHDT and CDR2 YYEEEE. The CDR3 sequence is CASSLRVGTDTQYF. CDR3 nucleotide sequence: TGTGCCAGCAGCTTGAGAGTGGGCACAGATACGCAGTATTTT.

This chain uses TRBV29-1 with TRBJ2-1; the D gene could be TRBD1 or TRBD2 (5 bases each). Germline V CDR1 and CDR2: SQVTM, ANQGSEA. V was clipped by 7 bases and J by 5 bases, with 15 bases between them. This CDR3 has 13 residues. In DNA form, the CDR3 reads TGCAGCGCAGCTGGGGTGGGGGACAATGAGCAGTTCTTC. Its translation: CSAAGVGDNEQFF.

The rearrangement uses TRBV19 and TRBJ1-2; no reliable D call. Germline CDR1 LNHDA, CDR2 SQIVND (reference sequence). Deletions cut 8 bases from V and 4 bases from J, with 11 bases between. The CDR3 spans 12 residues. DNA of the CDR3: TGTGCCAGTTGGAGGAGGTCCTATGGCTACACCTTC. Translation: CASWRRSYGYTF.

The gene calls are TRBV19 and TRBJ1-5; 7 bases agree with TRBD1. Germline V gives CDR1 LNHDA, CDR2 SQIVND (reference sequence). The CDR3 loop spans 14 amino acids. V trimming: 6 bases; J trimming: 3 bases; junction bases outside the gene matches: 5. Here the CDR3 DNA reads TGTGCCAGTAGCCCAACAGGGGACAATCAGCCCCAGCATTTT. Its translation is CASSPTGDNQPQHF.

This clonotype was observed a few times. The chain links TRBV27 to TRBJ1-1; D possibly corresponds to TRBD1 (6 bases). The CDR3 covers 13 residues. Deletions cut 4 bases from V and 1 base from J, with 7 bases between. Germline V CDR1 and CDR2: MNHEY, SMNVEV (reference sequence). CDR3 amino acids: CASSSGENTEAFF. The DNA of the CDR3 is TGTGCCAGCAGTTCAGGGGAGAACACTGAAGCTTTCTTT.

This clonotype has more than one count but fewer than ten. The J gene is TRBJ1-5, the V gene TRBV30; unclear D gene. This CDR3 is 12 amino acids long. The V gene lost 3 bases and the J gene lost 1 base, with 4 bases spanning the gap. From germline, CDR1 is GTSNPN and CDR2 SVGIG (reference sequence). Here the CDR3 DNA reads TGTGCCTGGAGCTCGAGCAATCAGCCCCAGCATTTT. It translates to CAWSSSNQPQHF.

The gene calls are TRBV12-3 or TRBV12-4 and TRBJ1-1; possibly TRBD1 for D (5 bases). There are 12 residues in the CDR3. V lost 3 bases and J lost 11, with 13 bases in between. The CDR3, as DNA: TGTGCCAGCAGTTTTGGGACCCCCAACGCTTTCTTT. Translated: CASSFGTPNAFF.

This chain connects TRBV5-6 to TRBJ1-6; perhaps TRBD1 as D (6 bases). This CDR3 comprises 19 residues. CDR1 and CDR2 from the germline V gene are SGHDT and YYEEEE. V was cut by 3 bases and J by 1 base, with 20 bases left in between. The CDR3 DNA follows: TGTGCCAGCAGCTCGCCACGTATACGCACAGGGTCCTATAATTCACCCCTCCACTTT. It yields the protein CASSSPRIRTGSYNSPLHF.

This chain uses TRBV6-2 or TRBV6-3 with TRBJ2-7; 10 nucleotides agree with TRBD2. After removal of 5 bases from V and 3 bases from J, the junction contained 7 bases not matched to a gene. The CDR3 is made up of 15 amino acids. Germline CDR1 MNHEY, CDR2 SVGEGT. The DNA of the CDR3 is TGTGCCAGCAGTACTACTAGCGGGGCGCGCTACGAGCAGTACGTC. As protein: CASSTTSGARYEQYV.

The CDR3 coding sequence is TGCAGCGTTGAAGACGGACAGGACACCTACGAGCAGTACTTC. The encoded protein is CSVEDGQDTYEQYF. The chain links TRBV29-1 to TRBJ2-7, with 7 bases fitting TRBD1. V lost 0 bases, J lost 2 bases, and 4 bases stayed unmatched. The V gene's germline CDR1 is SQVTM and CDR2 ANQGSEA. The CDR3 length is 14 residues.

CDR3 in DNA: TGTGCCTGGAGTCCCCACGGATATGGCTACACCTTC. As protein: CAWSPHGYGYTF. The J gene is TRBJ1-2, the V gene TRBV30, with unresolved D. The CDR3 covers 12 residues. Germline V gives CDR1 GTSNPN, CDR2 SVGIG (reference sequence). Trimming pared 2 bases from V and 5 bases from J, leaving 9 bases between.

This chain connects TRBV7-2 to TRBJ1-3; D is uncertain. The CDR3 is 18 amino acids. V was cut by 0 bases and J by 2 bases, with 17 bases left in between. Germline V gene sequence: CDR1 SGHTA, CDR2 FQGNSA. The chain's CDR3 is CASSLASTRPTPGNTIYF. CDR3 coding DNA: TGTGCCAGCAGCTTAGCGTCCACGAGACCCACCCCTGGAAACACCATATATTTT.

The rearrangement links TRBV7-2 to TRBJ2-1; no clear D. Trimming cost V 4 bases and J 4 bases, with 14 bases left between them. The CDR3 has 15 amino acids. Germline V gene lookup returns CDR1 SGHTA and CDR2 FQGNSA. For the CDR3, the DNA is TGTGCCAGCAGCTCCCAGGCAGCAGCTTACAATGAGCAGTTCTTC. This codes for CASSSQAAAYNEQFF.

This clonotype appeared once. The CDR3 loop is CASSPGGTGYNQPQHF. The CDR3 DNA is TGTGCCAGCAGTCCAGGGGGGACAGGCTACAATCAGCCCCAGCATTTT. V and J are TRBV6-5 and TRBJ1-5; 8 bases line up with TRBD1. J was trimmed by 3 bases and V by 5 bases; bases with no gene match: 9. Per germline, CDR1 MNHEY and CDR2 SVGAGI. This CDR3 region has 16 residues.

V is TRBV7-8 and J is TRBJ2-1, with 12 bases lining up with TRBD1. The CDR3 runs to 16 residues. CDR1 SGHVS and CDR2 FQNEAQ come from the germline V gene. V lost 2 bases, J lost 8 bases, and 7 bases stayed unmatched. The CDR3 region has the DNA TGTGCCAGCAGCTTACGTCCGGGACAGGGGGCTGATGAGCAGTTCTTC. Translated, it gives CASSLRPGQGADEQFF.